A selection of T cell receptor beta chains follows, all from one sample in a study of blood T cell repertoires in COVID-19. Libraries were prepared by immunoSEQ multiplex PCR; TCRdb keeps only in-frame clonotypes and omits some of them. The data contain approximately 140,000 clones, roughly 90% of them seen just once; the ten biggest clones take up approximately 1.3%. The sample was PBMCs or T cells enriched from blood (not recorded which). These TCRs come from a woman between 25 and 40 years old with acute COVID-19. CDR3s include the opening cysteine and the closing phenylalanine or tryptophan. The D gene is left open where the match is weak. Clone size, where shown, is once, few, many, or a class for clones that have expanded.

J gene | V gene | clone size | D gene | CDR3 protein | CDR3 DNA
TRBJ1-2 | TRBV30 | - | - | CAWIGLTGSQRNYGYTF | TGTGCCTGGATAGGCTTAACGGGATCCCAACGAAACTATGGCTACACCTTC
TRBJ2-7 | TRBV11-1 | - | - | CASSLVDSSSYEQYF | TGTGCCAGCAGCTTAGTCGACAGTAGCTCCTACGAGCAGTACTTC
TRBJ2-3 | TRBV4-1 | - | TRBD2 | CASSQSGLAGTPSTDTQYF | TGCGCCAGCAGCCAATCGGGACTAGCGGGCACGCCTAGCACAGATACGCAGTATTTT
TRBJ2-7 | TRBV9 | - | TRBD2 | CASSEGLVGYEQYF | TGTGCCAGCAGCGAAGGACTAGTTGGCTACGAGCAGTACTTC
TRBJ2-4 | TRBV27 | - | - | CASSLNRVAKNIQYF | TGTGCCAGCAGTTTAAACCGGGTAGCCAAAAACATTCAGTACTTC
TRBJ1-3 | TRBV25-1 | once | TRBD1 | CASMFGTGGPSGNTIYF | TGTGCCAGCATGTTCGGGACAGGGGGACCCTCTGGAAACACCATATATTTT
TRBJ2-2 | TRBV5-1 | - | TRBD2 | CASSLTSGSGGELFF | TGCGCCAGCAGCTTAACTAGCGGGAGTGGTGGGGAGCTGTTTTTT
TRBJ2-1 | TRBV28 | - | TRBD2 | CASRRLAVTYNEQFF | TGTGCCAGCAGGAGACTAGCGGTAACCTACAATGAGCAGTTCTTC
TRBJ2-1 | TRBV4-3 | once | - | CASSQEGGLNYNEQFF | TGCGCCAGCAGCCAAGAGGGGGGACTCAACTACAATGAGCAGTTCTTC
TRBJ1-5 | TRBV28 | - | TRBD1 | CASTGTGFTPSIRPQHF | TGTGCCAGCACGGGGACAGGGTTTACCCCCTCCATTCGGCCCCAGCATTTT
TRBJ2-7 | TRBV7-9 | - | TRBD1 | CASSPTGFRTDEQYF | TGTGCCAGCAGCCCGACAGGGTTTAGGACGGACGAGCAGTACTTC
TRBJ1-1 | TRBV12-5 | - | - | CASQGAMNTEAFF | TGTGCTAGTCAAGGGGCCATGAACACTGAAGCTTTCTTT
TRBJ2-1 | TRBV28 | - | - | CASSFGGMYNEQFF | TGTGCCAGCAGTTTCGGCGGGATGTACAATGAGCAGTTCTTC
TRBJ2-1 | TRBV12-5 | - | TRBD1 | CASGLRVARDRAPQTTYNEQFF | TGTGCTAGTGGTTTGAGGGTGGCCCGGGACAGGGCTCCCCAAACCACGTACAATGAGCAGTTCTTC
TRBJ2-7 | TRBV20-1 | - | - | CSAEASYEQYF | TGCAGTGCAGAGGCCTCCTACGAGCAGTACTTC
TRBJ1-6 | TRBV27 | - | - | CASKPSQGNSPLHF | TGTGCCAGCAAGCCATCTCAGGGAAATTCACCCCTCCACTTT
TRBJ1-1 | TRBV11-2 | - | - | CASSSGHTEAFF | TGTGCCAGCAGCTCAGGGCACACTGAAGCTTTCTTT
TRBJ2-1 | TRBV5-4 | - | TRBD2 | CATRLFGGSTYNEQFF | TGTGCCACCCGGTTGTTTGGCGGGAGTACCTACAATGAGCAGTTCTTC
TRBJ2-5 | TRBV20-1 | - | TRBD1 | CSASPGTGLRETQYF | TGCAGTGCGAGTCCCGGGACAGGCCTTAGGGAGACCCAGTACTTC
TRBJ1-2 | TRBV6-9 | - | - | CASSYSGRTRYGYTF | TGTGCCAGCAGTTACAGCGGACGGACGCGCTATGGCTACACCTTC
TRBJ1-4 | TRBV3-1/TRBV3-2 | - | TRBD1 | CASSQVGQGAEKLFF | TGTGCCAGCAGCCAAGTGGGACAGGGTGCGGAAAAACTGTTTTTT
TRBJ1-5 | TRBV27 | - | TRBD1 | CASSFLRQGHSNQPQHF | TGTGCCAGCAGTTTCCTCCGACAGGGGCATAGCAATCAGCCCCAGCATTTT
TRBJ2-7 | TRBV19 | - | - | CASSIIAGEQYF | TGTGCCAGTAGTATAATCGCAGGCGAGCAGTACTTC
TRBJ1-4 | TRBV19 | - | - | CASTRGSTNEKLFF | TGTGCCAGTACGCGGGGATCAACTAATGAAAAACTGTTTTTT
TRBJ2-5 | TRBV7-2 | - | - | CASSTRPQGGRETQYF | TGTGCCAGCAGCACCCGTCCTCAGGGGGGACGCGAGACCCAGTACTTC
TRBJ2-4 | TRBV18 | - | TRBD1 | CASSPLGQGEIQYF | TGTGCCAGCTCACCTCTTGGACAGGGTGAAATTCAGTACTTC
TRBJ1-4 | TRBV27 | - | - | CASSFYPGEKLFF | TGTGCCAGCAGTTTTTACCCCGGGGAAAAACTGTTTTTT
TRBJ2-3 | TRBV6-2/TRBV6-3 | once | TRBD1 | CASSQAGTGDKQYF | TGTGCCAGCAGTCAGGCCGGGACAGGGGACAAGCAGTATTTT
TRBJ1-4 | TRBV5-1 | - | - | CASSLDSTNEKLFF | TGCGCCAGCAGCTTGGATTCTACTAATGAAAAACTGTTTTTT
TRBJ1-2 | TRBV3-1/TRBV3-2 | - | - | CASSQDLRGNYGYTF | TGTGCCAGCAGCCAAGACCTCAGGGGTAACTATGGCTACACCTTC
TRBJ2-3 | TRBV7-8 | - | TRBD1 | CASRGPADTQYF | TGTGCCTCCAGGGGGCCCGCAGATACGCAGTATTTT
TRBJ1-1 | TRBV28 | few | TRBD1 | CASRGQGGNTEAFF | TGTGCCAGCAGGGGACAGGGAGGAAACACTGAAGCTTTCTTT
TRBJ2-7 | TRBV2 | many | - | CASSGRAYEQYF | TGTGCCAGCAGTGGACGGGCCTACGAGCAGTACTTC